This T cell receptor (beta chain) is drawn from a study of molecular identifiers for immune sequencing clone quantification. This clonotype was detected ten times or more. The antigen is unknown. Making the bulk TCR libraries relied on previously described methods and listed TCR primers. TCRdb redid the calling of the PCR reads with MiXCR, one entry per CDR3 protein. The top ten clones hold approximately 0.83% of a sample with more than 300,000 distinct CDR3 sequences, about 21% of them seen once. Germline V gene data show CDR1 as SEHNR and CDR2 as FQNEAQ (reference sequence). The germline V and J ends were trimmed by 4 bases and 0 bases, with 9 bases remaining between them. The CDR3 sequence is 15 residues long. The study, taken as a whole, reports: Barcode collisions between identical TCR molecules could shrink estimates of highly expanded clone sizes.

The clonotype comes from a human donor in good health. Some libraries in this study had Jurkat cell RNA spiked in. The gene calls are TRBV7-9 and TRBJ1-4, with D unclear. Source material: naive CD8+ T cells from blood, with Jurkat cell RNA spiked in. Subset of the sample: FACS-sorted CD8+CD4-CCR7+CD45RA+ naive T cells. CDR3 sequence (DNA): TGTGCCAGCAGCTCCGAGGAAGCAACTAATGAAAAACTGTTTTTT. Translating it yields CASSSEEATNEKLFF. The full variable domain, completed using reference TRBV7-9 and TRBJ1-4, is DTGVSQNPRHKITKRGQNVTFRCDPISEHNRLYWYRQTLGQGPEFLTYFQNEAQLEKSRLLSDRFSAERPKGSFSTLEIQRTEQGDSAMYLCASSSEEATNEKLFFGSGTQLSVL.